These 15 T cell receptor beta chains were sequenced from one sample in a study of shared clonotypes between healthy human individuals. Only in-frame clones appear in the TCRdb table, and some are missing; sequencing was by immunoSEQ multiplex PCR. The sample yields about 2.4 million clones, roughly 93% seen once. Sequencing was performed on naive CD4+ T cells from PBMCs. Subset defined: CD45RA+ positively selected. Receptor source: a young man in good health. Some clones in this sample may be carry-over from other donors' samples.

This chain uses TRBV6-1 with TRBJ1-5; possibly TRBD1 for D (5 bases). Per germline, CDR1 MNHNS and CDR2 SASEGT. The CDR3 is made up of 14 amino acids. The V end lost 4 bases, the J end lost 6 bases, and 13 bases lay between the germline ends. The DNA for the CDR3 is TGTGCCAGCAGTGGCGGGGAGAGGGGTCAGCCCCAGCATTTT. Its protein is CASSGGERGQPQHF.

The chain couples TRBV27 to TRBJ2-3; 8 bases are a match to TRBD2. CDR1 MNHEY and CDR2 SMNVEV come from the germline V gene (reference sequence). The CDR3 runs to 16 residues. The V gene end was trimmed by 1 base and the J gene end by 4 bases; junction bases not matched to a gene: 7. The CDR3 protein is CASSLFAGAGADTQYF. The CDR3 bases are TGTGCCAGCAGTTTATTCGCGGGAGCGGGGGCAGATACGCAGTATTTT.

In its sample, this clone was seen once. The CDR3 spells CASSYWTGGTEAFF. CDR3 nucleotide sequence: TGTGCCAGCAGTTACTGGACAGGTGGCACTGAAGCTTTCTTT. V is TRBV6-5 and J is TRBJ1-1; the match to TRBD1 covers 7 bases. The CDR3 loop spans 14 amino acids. V shed 1 base and J 4 bases; nucleotides not matched to a gene: 3. CDR1 is MNHEY, CDR2 SVGAGI, per germline.

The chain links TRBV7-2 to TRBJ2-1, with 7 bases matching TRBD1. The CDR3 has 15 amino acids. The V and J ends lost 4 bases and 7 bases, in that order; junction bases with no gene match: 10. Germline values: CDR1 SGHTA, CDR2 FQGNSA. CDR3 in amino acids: CASSSRRGLRNEQFF. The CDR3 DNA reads TGTGCCAGCAGCTCCCGAAGGGGGCTTAGGAATGAGCAGTTCTTC.

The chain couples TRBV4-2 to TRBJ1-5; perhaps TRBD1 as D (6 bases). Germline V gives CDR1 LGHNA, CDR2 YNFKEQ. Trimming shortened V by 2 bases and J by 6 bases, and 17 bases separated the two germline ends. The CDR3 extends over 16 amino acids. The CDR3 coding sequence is TGTGCCAGCAGCCAAATTTCGGGAGGGGGTGGTCAGCCCCAGCATTTT. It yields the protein CASSQISGGGGQPQHF.

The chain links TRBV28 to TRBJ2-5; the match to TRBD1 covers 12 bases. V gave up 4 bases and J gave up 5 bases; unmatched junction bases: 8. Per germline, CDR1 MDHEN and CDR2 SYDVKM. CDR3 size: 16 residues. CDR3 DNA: TGTGCCAGCAGTTCCCCCGGGACAGGGGGCCGGGAGACCCAGTACTTC. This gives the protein CASSSPGTGGRETQYF.

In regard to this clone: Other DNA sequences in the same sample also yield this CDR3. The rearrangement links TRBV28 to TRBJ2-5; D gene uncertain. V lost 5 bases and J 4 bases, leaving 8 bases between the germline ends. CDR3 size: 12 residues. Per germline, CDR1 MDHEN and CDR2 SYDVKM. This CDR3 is CASSVLPETQYF. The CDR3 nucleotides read TGTGCCAGCAGTGTCCTTCCAGAGACCCAGTACTTC.

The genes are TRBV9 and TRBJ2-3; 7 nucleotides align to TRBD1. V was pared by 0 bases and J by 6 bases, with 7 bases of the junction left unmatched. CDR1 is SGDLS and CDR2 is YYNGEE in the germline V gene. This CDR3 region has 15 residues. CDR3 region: CASSVEGASWDTQYF. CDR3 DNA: TGTGCCAGCAGCGTAGAGGGGGCTAGTTGGGATACGCAGTATTTT.

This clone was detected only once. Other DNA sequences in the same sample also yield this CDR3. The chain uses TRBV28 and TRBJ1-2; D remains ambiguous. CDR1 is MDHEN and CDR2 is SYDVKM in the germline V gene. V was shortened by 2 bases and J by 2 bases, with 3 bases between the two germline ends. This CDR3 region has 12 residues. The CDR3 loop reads CASSLLNYGYTF. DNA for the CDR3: TGTGCCAGCAGTTTACTAAACTATGGCTACACCTTC.

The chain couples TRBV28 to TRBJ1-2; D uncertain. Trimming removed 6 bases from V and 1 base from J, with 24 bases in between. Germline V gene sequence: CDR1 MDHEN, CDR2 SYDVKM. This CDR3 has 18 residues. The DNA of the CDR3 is TGTGCCAGCAGGGGAACGGGCGGATCCTCTTCGCATAACTATGGCTACACCTTC. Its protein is CASRGTGGSSSHNYGYTF.

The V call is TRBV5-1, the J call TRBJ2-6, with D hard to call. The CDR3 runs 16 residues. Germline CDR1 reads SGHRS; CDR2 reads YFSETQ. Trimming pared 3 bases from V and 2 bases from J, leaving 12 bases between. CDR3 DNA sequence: TGCGCCAGCAGCTCCCCCGAGGCAGCTGGGGCCAACGTCCTGACTTTC. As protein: CASSSPEAAGANVLTF.

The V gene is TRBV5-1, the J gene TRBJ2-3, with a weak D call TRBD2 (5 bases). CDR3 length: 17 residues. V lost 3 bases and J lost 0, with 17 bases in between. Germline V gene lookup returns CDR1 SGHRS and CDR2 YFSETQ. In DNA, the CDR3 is TGCGCCAGCAGCTCCACCCCCCCCGGGGTAAGCACAGATACGCAGTATTTT. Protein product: CASSSTPPGVSTDTQYF.

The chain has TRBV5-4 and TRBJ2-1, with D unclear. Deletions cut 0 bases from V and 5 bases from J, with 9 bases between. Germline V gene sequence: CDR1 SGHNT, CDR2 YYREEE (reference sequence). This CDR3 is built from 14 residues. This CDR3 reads CASSLGLGNNEQFF. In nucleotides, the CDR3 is TGTGCCAGCAGCTTGGGGCTGGGAAACAATGAGCAGTTCTTC.

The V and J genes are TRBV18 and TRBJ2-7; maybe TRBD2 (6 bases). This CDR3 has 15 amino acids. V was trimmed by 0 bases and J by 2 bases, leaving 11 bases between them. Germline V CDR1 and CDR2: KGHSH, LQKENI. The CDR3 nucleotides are TGTGCCAGCTCACCACCTCATTCGGGGGCCTACGAGCAGTACTTC. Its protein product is CASSPPHSGAYEQYF.

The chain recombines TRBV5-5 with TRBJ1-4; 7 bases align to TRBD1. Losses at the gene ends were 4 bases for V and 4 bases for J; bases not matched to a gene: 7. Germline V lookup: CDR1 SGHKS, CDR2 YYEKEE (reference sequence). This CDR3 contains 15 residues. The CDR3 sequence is CASSTDRRGNEKLFF. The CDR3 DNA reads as TGTGCCAGCAGCACGGACAGGCGGGGTAATGAAAAACTGTTTTTT.